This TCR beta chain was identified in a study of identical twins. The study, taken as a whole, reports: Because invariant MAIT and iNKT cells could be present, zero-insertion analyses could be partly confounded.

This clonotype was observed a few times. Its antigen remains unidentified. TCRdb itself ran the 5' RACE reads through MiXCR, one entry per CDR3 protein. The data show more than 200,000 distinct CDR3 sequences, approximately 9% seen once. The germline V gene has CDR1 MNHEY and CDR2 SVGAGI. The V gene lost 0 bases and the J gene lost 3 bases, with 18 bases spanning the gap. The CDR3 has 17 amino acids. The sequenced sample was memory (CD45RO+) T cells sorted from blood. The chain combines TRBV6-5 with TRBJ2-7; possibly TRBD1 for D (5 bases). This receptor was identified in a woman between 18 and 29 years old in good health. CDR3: CASSYSTQGPVFYEQYF. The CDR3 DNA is TGTGCCAGCAGTTACTCGACCCAGGGCCCCGTCTTCTACGAGCAGTACTTC.